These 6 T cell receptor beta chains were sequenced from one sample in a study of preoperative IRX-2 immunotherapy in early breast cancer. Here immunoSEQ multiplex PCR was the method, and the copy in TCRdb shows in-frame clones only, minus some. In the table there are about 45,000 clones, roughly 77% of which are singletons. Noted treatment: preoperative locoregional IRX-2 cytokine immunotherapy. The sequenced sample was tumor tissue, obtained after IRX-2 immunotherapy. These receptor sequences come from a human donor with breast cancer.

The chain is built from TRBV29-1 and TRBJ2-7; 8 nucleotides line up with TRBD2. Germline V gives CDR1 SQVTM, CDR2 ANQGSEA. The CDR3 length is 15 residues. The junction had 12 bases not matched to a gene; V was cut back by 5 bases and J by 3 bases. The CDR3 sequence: CSVLKLAAVNYEQYF. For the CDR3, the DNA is TGCAGCGTTCTCAAACTAGCGGCAGTGAACTACGAGCAGTACTTC.

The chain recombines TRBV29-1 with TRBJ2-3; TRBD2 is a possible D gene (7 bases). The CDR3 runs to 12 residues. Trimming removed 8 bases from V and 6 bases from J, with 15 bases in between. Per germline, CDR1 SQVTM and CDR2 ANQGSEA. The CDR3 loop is CSSIRGADTQYF. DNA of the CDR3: TGCAGCTCGATCCGGGGGGCTGATACGCAGTATTTT.

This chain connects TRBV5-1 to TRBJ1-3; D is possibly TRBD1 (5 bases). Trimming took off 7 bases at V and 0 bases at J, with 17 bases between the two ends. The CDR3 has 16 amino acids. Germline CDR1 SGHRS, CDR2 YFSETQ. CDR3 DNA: TGCGCCAGCCGCCCAGACAGCGGTTACTCTGGAAACACCATATATTTT. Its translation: CASRPDSGYSGNTIYF.

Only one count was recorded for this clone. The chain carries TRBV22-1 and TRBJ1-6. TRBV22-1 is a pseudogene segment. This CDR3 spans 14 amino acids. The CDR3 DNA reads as TGTGCCAGCAGTTTAGCGCACAAGCCCCCGGCTCTCCACTTT. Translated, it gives CASSLAHKPPALHF.

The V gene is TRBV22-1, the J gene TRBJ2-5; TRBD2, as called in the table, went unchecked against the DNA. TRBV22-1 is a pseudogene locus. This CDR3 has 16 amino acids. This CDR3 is CASSSPPRGGGETQYF. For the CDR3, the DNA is TGTGCCAGCAGTTCCCCCCCACGGGGAGGAGGAGAGACCCAGTACTTC.

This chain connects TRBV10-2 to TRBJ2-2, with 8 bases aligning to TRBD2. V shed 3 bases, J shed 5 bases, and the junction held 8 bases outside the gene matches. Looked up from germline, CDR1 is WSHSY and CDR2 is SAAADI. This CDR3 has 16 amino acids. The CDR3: CASSDLGTRGTGELFF. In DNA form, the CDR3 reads TGCGCCAGCAGTGACCTCGGGACTAGGGGGACCGGGGAGCTGTTTTTT.